These 28 T cell receptor beta chains share one sample of origin, sequenced in a study of tumor-infiltrating lymphocytes in primary liver carcinoma. The investigators made TCR beta cDNA from about 500 ng total RNA, using a constant-region primer. The TCR beta library was amplified through three nested multiplex PCR rounds in a modified ARM-PCR procedure. TRBV1-TRBV30 forward primers and a C-beta reverse primer were used in the first two PCR rounds, which each ran for about 10 cycles. TCRdb passed the multiplex PCR reads through MiXCR, listing each CDR3 protein once. The sample yields approximately 110,000 distinct CDR3 sequences, under 65% seen once. Co-extracting RNA and DNA was done with about 20-33 mg of unsorted bulk tissue as input. Specimen: liver tumor tissue from sampling region 3. The subset: tumor region T3, left-lateral pole. The receptors shown here come from a woman aged 55-69 years with primary liver carcinoma and hepatitis B virus infection.

V usage is TRBV6-5 and J usage is TRBJ2-1; possible D gene TRBD1, 6 bases. The CDR3 totals 17 residues. V gave up 6 bases and J gave up 1 base, with 19 bases separating them. In germline, CDR1 is MNHEY, CDR2 SVGAGI. CDR3 coding DNA: TGTGCCAGCAGGAGGGACACAAACGCGCCATCCTACAATGAGCAGTTCTTC. Protein sequence: CASRRDTNAPSYNEQFF.

CDR3 amino acids: CSAASPGQGTDTQYF. CDR3 nucleotide sequence: TGCAGCGCTGCCTCCCCCGGACAAGGGACGGATACGCAGTATTTT. The V call is TRBV29-1, the J call TRBJ2-3; tentatively, D is TRBD1 or TRBD2 (5 bases each). The CDR3 extends over 15 amino acids. CDR1 and CDR2 from the germline V gene are SQVTM and ANQGSEA. Trimming took 7 bases from V and 6 from J, leaving 23 bases between them.

This clonotype was observed a few times. This sequence joins TRBV28 and TRBJ1-1, with unresolved D. This CDR3 spans 18 amino acids. V lost 2 bases and J 3 bases, leaving 22 bases between the germline ends. Germline loops: CDR1 MDHEN, CDR2 SYDVKM. The CDR3: CASSLAPVGQPRDTEAFF. Written as DNA, the CDR3 is TGTGCCAGCAGTTTAGCCCCCGTCGGGCAGCCGAGGGACACTGAAGCTTTCTTT.

This clonotype was counted between two and nine times. The chain carries TRBV7-9 and TRBJ2-2; D uncertain. The ends were cut back, 6 bases at V and 4 bases at J, with 15 bases in the middle. This CDR3 is 15 amino acids long. Germline V lookup: CDR1 SEHNR, CDR2 FQNEAQ (reference sequence). CDR3 sequence (DNA): TGTGCCAGCAGAGAGTGGCCGGTCGGCACCGGGGAGCTGTTTTTT. This sequence encodes CASREWPVGTGELFF. The full variable domain, in which reference TRBV7-9 and TRBJ2-2 provide the parts outside the CDR3, is DTGVSQNPRHKITKRGQNVTFRCDPISEHNRLYWYRQTLGQGPEFLTYFQNEAQLEKSRLLSDRFSAERPKGSFSTLEIQRTEQGDSAMYLCASREWPVGTGELFFGEGSRLTVL.

This sequence joins TRBV28 and TRBJ2-3; D gene unclear. There are 11 residues in the CDR3. Germline V gene sequence: CDR1 MDHEN, CDR2 SYDVKM. Trimming removed 3 bases from V and 13 bases from J, with 11 bases in between. This chain's CDR3 is CASSLSRDKYF. CDR3 bases: TGTGCCAGCAGTTTGTCTAGAGACAAGTATTTT.

This clonotype has only a few counts. This chain connects TRBV5-1 to TRBJ2-2, with D perhaps matching TRBD2 (5 bases). V lost 2 bases and J lost 5, with 13 bases in between. Germline CDR1 and CDR2: SGHRS and YFSETQ. The CDR3 covers 15 residues. CDR3 in amino acids: CASSLQRGGTGELFF. As DNA, the CDR3 is TGCGCCAGCAGCTTACAGCGAGGCGGGACCGGGGAGCTGTTTTTT. Based on the CDR3 plus reference TRBV5-1 and TRBJ2-2, the full variable domain is KAGVTQTPRYLIKTRGQQVTLSCSPISGHRSVSWYQQTPGQGLQFLFEYFSETQRNKGNFPGRFSGRQFSNSRSEMNVSTLELGDSALYLCASSLQRGGTGELFFGEGSRLTVL.

The rearrangement uses TRBV29-1 and TRBJ2-1; D remains ambiguous. CDR1 is SQVTM and CDR2 is ANQGSEA in the germline V gene. The CDR3 totals 16 residues. V gave up 8 bases and J gave up 7 bases, with 27 bases separating them. The CDR3 here is CSIHPLADDTRNEQFF. DNA for the CDR3: TGCAGCATTCACCCTCTGGCGGATGATACGAGGAATGAGCAGTTCTTC.

This clonotype was seen at least ten times. V and J are TRBV12-3 or TRBV12-4 and TRBJ1-2; D is unclear. V was shortened by 0 bases and J by 4 bases, with 6 bases between the two germline ends. This CDR3 region has 13 residues. CDR3 sequence (DNA): TGTGCCAGCAGTTTAGCGCGGAGCTATGGCTACACCTTC. It encodes CASSLARSYGYTF.

Details on this clonotype: Without the conserved terminal phenylalanine or tryptophan, this CDR3 likely stems from a read error. This rearrangement joins TRBV14 to TRBJ2-1, with 7 bases aligning to TRBD2. Germline lookup yields CDR1 SGHDN and CDR2 FVKESK. The CDR3 is 16 amino acids. V gave up 1 base and J gave up 9 bases; unmatched junction bases: 12. The CDR3 nucleotides are TGTGCCAGCAGCCAAGTAGGCGGGAGTGGCCTTGGTGAGCAGTTCCTC. Encoded protein: CASSQVGGSGLGEQFL.

Concerning this clonotype: Given a much more abundant clone one base away, this may be a read error. This chain connects TRBV12-3 or TRBV12-4 to TRBJ1-3, with D perhaps TRBD1 (5 bases). The CDR3 is made up of 15 amino acids. V was shortened by 9 bases and J by 0 bases, with 15 bases between the two germline ends. DNA of the CDR3: TGTGCCAGGAGTCAACAGGAAAACTCTGGAAACACCATATATTTT. Translation gives CARSQQENSGNTIYF.

For this clonotype: An end of the junction differs from the germline gene, which may be a read error. This chain uses TRBV6-1 with TRBJ2-5; TRBD1 is a possible D gene (5 bases). The germline V gene encodes CDR1 MNHNS and CDR2 SASEGT. The CDR3 is 14 residues long. CDR3 sequence: CTSSLTTGPETQYF. In nucleotides, the CDR3 is TGTACCAGCAGTTTAACAACAGGACCAGAGACCCAGTACTTC.

A remark on this clonotype: This clone may be a read error of a much larger clone one base away. This likely comes from a read error, as the CDR3 has no conserved phenylalanine or tryptophan at its end. The chain uses TRBV10-3 and TRBJ2-7; D remains ambiguous. Per the germline V gene, CDR1 is ENHRY and CDR2 is SYGVKD. Trimming took 3 bases from V and 2 from J, leaving 11 bases between them. This CDR3 has 14 amino acids. The CDR3 loop is CAISEEQRTYEQYS. The CDR3, as DNA: TGTGCCATCAGTGAAGAGCAGAGAACCTACGAGCAGTACTCC.

Concerning this clonotype itself: This is likely a read error, given that the CDR3 carries no conserved phenylalanine or tryptophan at its end. The rearrangement uses TRBV11-2 and TRBJ2-7, with D possibly TRBD2 on 7 matching bases. This CDR3 spans 15 amino acids. V lost 1 base, J lost 2 bases, and 12 bases lay in between. The germline gives CDR1 SGHAT, CDR2 FQNNGV. DNA for the CDR3: TGTGCCAGCAGCTTAGGGGCGGGGGCTACCTACGAGCAGTACCTC. It encodes CASSLGAGATYEQYL.

As regards this clonotype: Since the CDR3 does not end with the conserved phenylalanine or tryptophan, this likely comes from a read error. Because the CDR3's place on the DNA is in doubt, the DNA is left out and the CDR3 is given as listed by TCRdb. The chain joins TRBV29-1 to TRBJ1-1; TRBD1, the table's D call, lacks a check against the DNA. Per the germline V gene, CDR1 is SQVTM and CDR2 is ANQGSEA. The CDR3 spans 12 residues, counting both ends. This CDR3 reads CSVAGGSTEAFL.

Regarding this clonotype: The CDR3 does not close with the conserved phenylalanine or tryptophan, likely indicating a read error. It is unclear where the CDR3 begins or ends on the DNA, so no DNA is shown, and the CDR3 is as TCRdb lists it. This rearrangement joins TRBV11-1 to TRBJ2-2. The V gene's germline CDR1 is SGHAT and CDR2 FQDESV (reference sequence). The CDR3 numbers 14 amino acids, ends counted. This CDR3 reads CAGRPSLDTGELLL.

Remarks on this clonotype: The junction departs from the called germline gene at one end, perhaps through a read error. The rearrangement links TRBV5-6 to TRBJ2-7, with 11 nucleotides matching TRBD2. The CDR3 loop spans 16 amino acids. Germline V gene sequence: CDR1 SGHDT, CDR2 YYEEEE. DNA of the CDR3: TGTGCCAGCAGCTCAACCATTAGCGGGAGGGACTACGAGCAATACTTC. Protein product: CASSSTISGRDYEQYF.

This clonotype has a handful of counts. A much bigger clone sits one base away, suggesting this may be a read error. This sequence joins TRBV28 and TRBJ1-1; 8 bases are shared with TRBD1. The CDR3 runs 12 residues. V shed 5 bases, J shed 4 bases, and the junction held 0 bases outside the gene matches. CDR1 MDHEN and CDR2 SYDVKM come from the germline V gene. CDR3 amino acids: CASSTGGTEAFF. The DNA for the CDR3 is TGTGCCAGCAGTACAGGGGGCACTGAAGCTTTCTTT.

As for this clonotype: At one of its ends the junction is not consistent with the germline gene, which may arise from a read error. The chain recombines TRBV29-1 with TRBJ2-7; D is ambiguous. The CDR3 has 14 amino acids. The germline CDR1 and CDR2 sequences are SQVTM and ANQGSEA. The chain's CDR3 is CSVEGGRSGYEHYF. DNA for the CDR3: TGCAGCGTTGAAGGGGGTCGGTCTGGCTACGAGCATTACTTC.

This clonotype was picked up many times. V usage is TRBV5-4 and J usage is TRBJ2-5, with 12 bases lining up with TRBD2. The germline CDR1 and CDR2 sequences are SGHNT and YYREEE (reference sequence). V trimming: 4 bases; J trimming: 3 bases; junction bases outside the gene matches: 4. The CDR3 is 15 residues long. The CDR3 DNA is TGTGCCAGCAGCGGCCGACTAGCGGGAGAAGAGACCCAGTACTTC. Translation: CASSGRLAGEETQYF.

As concerns this clonotype: A read error may be the cause here, since a much bigger clone is one base away. The chain carries TRBV7-9 and TRBJ2-7; a possible D gene is TRBD1 (5 bases). The J call may be incorrect, as the DNA end agrees better with TRBJ2-5. The CDR3 contains 12 residues. Germline lookup yields CDR1 SEHNR and CDR2 FQNEAQ (reference sequence). The DNA of the CDR3 is TGTGCCAGCAACTTAGCAGACAGGACCCAGTACTTC. Its protein product is CASNLADRTQYF.

This clonotype was seen a handful of times. J is TRBJ2-2 and V is TRBV7-9, with D tentatively TRBD2 (5 bases). In germline, CDR1 is SEHNR, CDR2 FQNEAQ (reference sequence). The CDR3 loop spans 11 amino acids. Trimming removed 5 bases from V and 9 bases from J, with 7 bases in between. The CDR3 DNA is TGTGCCAGCAGCCCCGGGAGGGAGCTGTTTTTT. Translating gives CASSPGRELFF. The complete variable domain, with remaining parts taken from reference TRBV7-9 and TRBJ2-2, reads DTGVSQNPRHKITKRGQNVTFRCDPISEHNRLYWYRQTLGQGPEFLTYFQNEAQLEKSRLLSDRFSAERPKGSFSTLEIQRTEQGDSAMYLCASSPGRELFFGEGSRLTVL.

This clonotype was recorded many times. The gene calls are TRBV7-8 and TRBJ1-2; perhaps TRBD1 as D (6 bases). The CDR3 consists of 16 residues. Germline values: CDR1 SGHVS, CDR2 FQNEAQ. V gave up 1 base and J gave up 7 bases, with 19 bases separating them. In DNA form, the CDR3 reads TGTGCCAGCAGCTTAGTCGGTGTCCGGGCAGGGGCTGGCTACACCTTC. Its protein is CASSLVGVRAGAGYTF.

This clonotype was detected only a few times. V usage is TRBV12-3 or TRBV12-4 and J usage is TRBJ2-7, with a possible D match to TRBD1 (6 bases). Trimming took 5 bases from V and 3 from J, leaving 14 bases between them. This CDR3 contains 14 residues. The CDR3 bases are TGTGCCAGCAGTGCCGGGACACGTAACTACGAGCAGTACTTC. It translates to CASSAGTRNYEQYF.

As concerns this clonotype: The junction departs from the called germline gene at one end, perhaps through a read error. J is TRBJ1-2 and V is TRBV11-2; weak D call: TRBD1 (5 bases). The CDR3 totals 17 residues. The germline V gene has CDR1 SGHAT and CDR2 FQNNGV. DNA for the CDR3: TGTGTCAGCAGCTTAGATCCGATCAGGGCACTGCACCATGGCTACACCTTC. Its translation is CVSSLDPIRALHHGYTF.

V gene TRBV11-2 combines with J gene TRBJ2-5; D is tentatively TRBD1 or TRBD2 (5 bases each). CDR3 length: 16 residues. Germline V lookup: CDR1 SGHAT, CDR2 FQNNGV. The V and J ends lost 4 bases and 4 bases respectively, with 19 bases between them. CDR3 region: CASSSRGVALRETQYF. DNA of the CDR3: TGTGCCAGCAGCTCGAGAGGGGTGGCACTACGAGAGACCCAGTACTTC.

The sample holds many counts of this clonotype. This chain links TRBV5-5 with TRBJ1-1; D is unresolved. The germline V gene encodes CDR1 SGHKS and CDR2 YYEKEE (reference sequence). This CDR3 region has 13 residues. V was cut by 4 bases and J by 1 base, with 8 bases left in between. The CDR3 nucleotides read TGTGCCAGCAGCCCGCACAAGAACACTGAAGCTTTCTTT. This translates into CASSPHKNTEAFF.

This clonotype was detected once. Since a much larger clone is just one base distant, this may be a read error. This chain joins TRBV13 and TRBJ2-7; weak D call: TRBD2 (6 bases). The V end was cut by 5 bases, the J end by 4 bases, with 12 bases between. Germline CDR1 and CDR2: PRHDT and FYEKMQ (reference sequence). The CDR3 spans 13 residues. CDR3 amino acids: CASSPQGLYEQYF. The DNA for the CDR3 is TGTGCCAGCAGCCCGCAGGGACTTTACGAGCAGTACTTC.

For this clonotype: A much more abundant neighbour one base away suggests this may be a read error. The gene calls are TRBV29-1 and TRBJ2-7, with 7 positions matching TRBD2. Per germline, CDR1 SQVTM and CDR2 ANQGSEA. V shed 4 bases, J shed 5 bases, and the junction held 14 bases outside the gene matches. The CDR3 sequence is 15 residues long. The CDR3 bases are TGCAGCGTTGCGGGGGGATCGTGGGGGAAGGACGAGCAGTACTTC. Amino acid sequence: CSVAGGSWGKDEQYF.